The sequence of this TCR beta chain was determined in a study of shared clonotypes between healthy human individuals. In its sample, this clone was seen once. This CDR3 is also generated by other DNA sequences in the sample. Germline assignment: CDR1 SGHNT and CDR2 YYREEE (reference sequence). The CDR3 has 14 amino acids. Between the trimmed V and J ends, which lost 0 bases and 1 base, there was a span of 7 bases. Method: immunoSEQ multiplex PCR; TCRdb's copy keeps in-frame clones and lacks some. Counted here are 2.3 million or so clones, more than 80% occurring once; the ten biggest clones make up 0.35% to 0.5%.

The gene calls are TRBV5-4 and TRBJ2-5; D is ambiguous. Source material: naive CD4+ T cells from PBMCs. Subset described: CD45RA+ positively selected. This clonotype was sampled from a man younger than 35 in good health. Some clones in this sample may be carry-over from other donors' samples. The CDR3 is CASSLVTVQETQYF. The CDR3, as DNA: TGTGCCAGCAGCTTGGTGACCGTCCAAGAGACCCAGTACTTC.